This T cell receptor (beta chain) is from a study of T cell changes during pregnancy in multiple sclerosis. Losses at the gene ends were 5 bases for V and 3 bases for J; bases not matched to a gene: 6. This CDR3 spans 14 amino acids. CDR1 is SEHNR and CDR2 is FQNEAQ in the germline V gene (reference sequence). The count of this clone is one. Generated by immunoSEQ multiplex PCR, the TCRdb table keeps only in-frame clones and is missing some. The data show 25,000 to 35,000 clones, around nine tenths seen once. V usage is TRBV7-9 and J usage is TRBJ1-2; 7 bases agree with TRBD1. The sequenced sample was CD8+ T cells from peripheral blood mononuclear cells, obtained in the first trimester of pregnancy. This clonotype was sampled from a female donor with multiple sclerosis, enrolled in a pregnancy study. CDR3 in DNA: TGTGCCAGCAGCGACAGGGTGGTTCACTATGGCTACACCTTC. Protein product: CASSDRVVHYGYTF. Using reference TRBV7-9 and TRBJ1-2 for the parts outside the CDR3, the full variable domain is DTGVSQNPRHKITKRGQNVTFRCDPISEHNRLYWYRQTLGQGPEFLTYFQNEAQLEKSRLLSDRFSAERPKGSFSTLEIQRTEQGDSAMYLCASSDRVVHYGYTFGSGTRLTVV.